This TCR beta chain appears in the sequencing data of a study of Graves' ophthalmopathy and Graves' hyperthyroidism. Study conclusions and caveats: Most expanded clonotypes from thyroid (those above 0.001 frequency) were also found in blood.

Germline V gene data show CDR1 as SEHNR and CDR2 as FQNEAQ (reference sequence). Germline trimming cut 7 bases from V and 6 bases from J; bases unmatched to any gene: 8. The CDR3 loop spans 13 amino acids. RNA transcripts provided the template for amplifying TCR beta CDR3 regions. First-round RT-PCR used HTBI primers; second-round multiplex PCR followed. TCRdb ran MiXCR on the multiplex PCR reads and lists one entry per CDR3 protein. Among roughly 1.1 million distinct CDR3 sequences listed, about 35% were seen once. The authors enrolled newly diagnosed hyperthyroidism patients aged 18 to 65 with under 2 months' duration. Diagnostic conclusions were grounded in clinical symptoms, serum thyroxine, TRAb, thyroid ultrasound and orbital computed tomography. Of note for this clonotype: The antigen remains unidentified. This may arise from a read error, as a much more abundant clone is one base away.

Material: peripheral blood or thyroid tissue (not recorded which). This TCR came from an adult man with Graves' hyperthyroidism. The rearrangement joins TRBV7-9 to TRBJ2-7; 8 bases line up with TRBD1. The CDR3 protein is CASIRGQAGEQYF. The CDR3 nucleotides are TGTGCCAGCATCAGGGGACAGGCGGGCGAGCAGTACTTC.